This TCR beta chain stems from a study of cytomegalovirus exposure and HLA in healthy donors. 13 Jbeta primers and 60 Vbeta primers were used for the PCR. Clones were read by immunoSEQ multiplex PCR, and TCRdb kept only the in-frame ones, dropping some. The sample carries 100,000 to 150,000 clones, 80% recorded once. The CDR3 is made up of 13 amino acids. Germline V gene lookup returns CDR1 MNHNY and CDR2 SVGAGI (reference sequence). Trimming removed 6 bases at V and 4 bases at J, with 13 bases between. Concerning this clone: Its antigen is not identified.

Study-wide points: Analyzed later, most CMV-associated TCR beta chains appeared HLA-restricted.

This TCR was recovered from a man aged 35 to 55 in good health and CMV-seronegative. This chain uses TRBV6-6 with TRBJ2-7; D is undetermined. The material sequenced was PBMCs. The CDR3 spells CASSPPGLYEQYF. CDR3 nucleotide sequence: TGTGCCAGCAGCCCCCCAGGTTTGTACGAGCAGTACTTC.